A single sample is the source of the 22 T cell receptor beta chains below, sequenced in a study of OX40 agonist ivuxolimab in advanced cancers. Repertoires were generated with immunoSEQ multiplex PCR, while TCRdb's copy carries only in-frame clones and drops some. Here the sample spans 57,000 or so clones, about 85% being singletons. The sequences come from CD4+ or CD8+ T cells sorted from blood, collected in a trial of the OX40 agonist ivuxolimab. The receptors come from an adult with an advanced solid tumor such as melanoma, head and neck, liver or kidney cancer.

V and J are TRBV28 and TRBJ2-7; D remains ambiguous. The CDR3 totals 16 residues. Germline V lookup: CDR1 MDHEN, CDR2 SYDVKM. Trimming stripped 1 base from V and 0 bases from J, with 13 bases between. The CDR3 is CASSLSGDISSYEQYF. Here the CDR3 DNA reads TGTGCCAGCAGTTTATCCGGAGATATAAGCTCCTACGAGCAGTACTTC.

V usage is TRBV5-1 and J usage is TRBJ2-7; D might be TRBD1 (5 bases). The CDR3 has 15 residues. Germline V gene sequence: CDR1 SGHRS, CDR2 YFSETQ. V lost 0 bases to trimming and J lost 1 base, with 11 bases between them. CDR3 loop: CASSLDNQGSYEQYF. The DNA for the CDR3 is TGCGCCAGCAGCTTGGATAACCAGGGTTCCTACGAGCAGTACTTC.

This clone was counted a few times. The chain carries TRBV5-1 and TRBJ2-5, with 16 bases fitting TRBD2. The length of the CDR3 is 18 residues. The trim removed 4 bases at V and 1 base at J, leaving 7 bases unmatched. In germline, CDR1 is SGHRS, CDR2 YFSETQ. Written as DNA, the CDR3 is TGCGCCAGCAGCCTAGGGACTAGCGGGAGGGCCTCCCAAGAGACCCAGTACTTC. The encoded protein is CASSLGTSGRASQETQYF.

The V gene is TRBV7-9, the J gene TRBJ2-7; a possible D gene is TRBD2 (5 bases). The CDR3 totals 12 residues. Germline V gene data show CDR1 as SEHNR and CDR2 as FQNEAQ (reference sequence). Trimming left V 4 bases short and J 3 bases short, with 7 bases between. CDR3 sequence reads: CASSSGDYEQYF. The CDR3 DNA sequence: TGTGCCAGCAGCTCCGGGGACTACGAGCAGTACTTC. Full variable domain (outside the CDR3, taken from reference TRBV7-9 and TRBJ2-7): DTGVSQNPRHKITKRGQNVTFRCDPISEHNRLYWYRQTLGQGPEFLTYFQNEAQLEKSRLLSDRFSAERPKGSFSTLEIQRTEQGDSAMYLCASSSGDYEQYFGPGTRLTVT.

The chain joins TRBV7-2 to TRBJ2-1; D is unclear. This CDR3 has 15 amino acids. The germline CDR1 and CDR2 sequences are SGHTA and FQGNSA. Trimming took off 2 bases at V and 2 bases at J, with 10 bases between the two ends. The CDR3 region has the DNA TGTGCCAGCAGCTTATTCCGTCCGACCTACAATGAGCAGTTCTTC. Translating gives CASSLFRPTYNEQFF.

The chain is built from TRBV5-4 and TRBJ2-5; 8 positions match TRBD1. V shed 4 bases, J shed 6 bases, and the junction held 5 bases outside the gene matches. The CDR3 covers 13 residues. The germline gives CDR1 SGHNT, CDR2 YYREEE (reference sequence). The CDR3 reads CASSMDRVQTQYF. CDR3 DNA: TGTGCCAGCAGCATGGACAGGGTTCAGACCCAGTACTTC.

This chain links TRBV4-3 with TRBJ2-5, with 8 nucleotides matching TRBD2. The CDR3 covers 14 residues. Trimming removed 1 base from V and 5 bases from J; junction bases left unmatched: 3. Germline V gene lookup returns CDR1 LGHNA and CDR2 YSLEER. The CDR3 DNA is TGCGCCAGCAGCCAAGCGGGAGGGGGGGAGACCCAGTACTTC. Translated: CASSQAGGGETQYF.

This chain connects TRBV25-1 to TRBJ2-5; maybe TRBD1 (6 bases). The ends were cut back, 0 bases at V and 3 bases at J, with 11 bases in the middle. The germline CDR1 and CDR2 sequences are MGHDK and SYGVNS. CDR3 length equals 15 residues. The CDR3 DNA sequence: TGTGCCAGCAGTGAATACAGGGGTGGGGAAGAGACCCAGTACTTC. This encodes CASSEYRGGEETQYF.

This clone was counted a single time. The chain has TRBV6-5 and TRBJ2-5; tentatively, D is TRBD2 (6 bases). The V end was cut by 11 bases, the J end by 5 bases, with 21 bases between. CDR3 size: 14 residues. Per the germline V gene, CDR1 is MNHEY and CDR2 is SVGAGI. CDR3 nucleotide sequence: TGTGCCTCCCAAAGAGAGTTACGGGGGGAGACCCAGTACTTC. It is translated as CASQRELRGETQYF.

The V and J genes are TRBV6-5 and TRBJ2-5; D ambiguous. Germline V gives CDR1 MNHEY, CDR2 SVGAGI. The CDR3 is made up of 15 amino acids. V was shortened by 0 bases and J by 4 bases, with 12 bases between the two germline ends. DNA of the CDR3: TGTGCCAGCAGTTACTCTCTTGGGCTAGGAGAGACCCAGTACTTC. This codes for CASSYSLGLGETQYF.

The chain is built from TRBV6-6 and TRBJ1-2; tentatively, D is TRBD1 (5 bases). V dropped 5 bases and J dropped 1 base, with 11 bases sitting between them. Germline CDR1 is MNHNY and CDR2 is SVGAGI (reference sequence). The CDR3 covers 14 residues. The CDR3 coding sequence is TGTGCCAGCAGTAACCCAGGGAGTAACTATGGCTACACCTTC. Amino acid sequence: CASSNPGSNYGYTF.

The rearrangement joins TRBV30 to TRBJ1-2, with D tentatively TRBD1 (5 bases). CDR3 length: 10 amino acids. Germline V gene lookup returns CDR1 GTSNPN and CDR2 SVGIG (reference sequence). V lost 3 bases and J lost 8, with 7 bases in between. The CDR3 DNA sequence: TGTGCCTGGAGAAAGGGGGGCTACACCTTC. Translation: CAWRKGGYTF.

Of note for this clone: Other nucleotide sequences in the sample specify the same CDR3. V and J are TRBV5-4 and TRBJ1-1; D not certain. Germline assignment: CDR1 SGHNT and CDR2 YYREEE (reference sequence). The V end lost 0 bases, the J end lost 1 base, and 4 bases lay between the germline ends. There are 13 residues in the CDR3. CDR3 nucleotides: TGTGCCAGCAGCTTGGATAGGAACACTGAAGCTTTCTTT. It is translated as CASSLDRNTEAFF. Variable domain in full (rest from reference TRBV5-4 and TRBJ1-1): ETGVTQSPTHLIKTRGQQVTLRCSSQSGHNTVSWYQQALGQGPQFIFQYYREEENGRGNFPPRFSGLQFPNYSSELNVNALELDDSALYLCASSLDRNTEAFFGQGTRLTVV.

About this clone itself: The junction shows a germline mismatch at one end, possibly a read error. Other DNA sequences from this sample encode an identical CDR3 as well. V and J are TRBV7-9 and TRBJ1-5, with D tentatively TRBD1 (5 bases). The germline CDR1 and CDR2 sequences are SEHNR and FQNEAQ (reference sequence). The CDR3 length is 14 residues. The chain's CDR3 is CASRGDAGNQPQHF. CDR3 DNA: TGCGCCAGCAGAGGGGACGCCGGCAATCAGCCCCAGCATTTT.

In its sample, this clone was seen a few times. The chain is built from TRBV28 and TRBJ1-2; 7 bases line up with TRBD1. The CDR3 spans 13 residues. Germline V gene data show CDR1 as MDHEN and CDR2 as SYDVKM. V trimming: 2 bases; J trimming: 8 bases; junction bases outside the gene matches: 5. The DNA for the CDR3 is TGTGCCAGCAGTTTAAGGGGGCCGCGGGGCTACACCTTC. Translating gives CASSLRGPRGYTF.

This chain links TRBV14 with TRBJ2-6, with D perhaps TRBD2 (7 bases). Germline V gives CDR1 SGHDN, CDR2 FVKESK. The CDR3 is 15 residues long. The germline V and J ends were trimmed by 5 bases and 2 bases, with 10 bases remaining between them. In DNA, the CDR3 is TGTGCCAGCAGCTTAGGGGGGGCTGGGGCCAACGTCCTGACTTTC. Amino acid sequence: CASSLGGAGANVLTF.

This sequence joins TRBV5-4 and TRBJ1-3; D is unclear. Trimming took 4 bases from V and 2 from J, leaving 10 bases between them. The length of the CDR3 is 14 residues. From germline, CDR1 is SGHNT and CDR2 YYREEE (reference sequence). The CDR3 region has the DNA TGTGCCAGCAGCGTGTCGCCGGCTGGAAACACCATATATTTT. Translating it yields CASSVSPAGNTIYF.

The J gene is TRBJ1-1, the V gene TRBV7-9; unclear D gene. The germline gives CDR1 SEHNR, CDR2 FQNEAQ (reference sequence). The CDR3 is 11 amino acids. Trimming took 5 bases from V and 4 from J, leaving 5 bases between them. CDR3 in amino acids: CASSLGTEAFF. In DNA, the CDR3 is TGTGCCAGCAGCCTTGGCACTGAAGCTTTCTTT.

CDR3 DNA: TGTGCCAGCAGTGAAGCGCGGCAGGGCAAATATGGCTACACCTTC. This translates into CASSEARQGKYGYTF. The chain couples TRBV2 to TRBJ1-2; D is possibly TRBD1 (5 bases). Trimming took 0 bases from V and 5 from J, leaving 13 bases between them. The CDR3 runs to 15 residues. The germline gives CDR1 SNHLY, CDR2 FYNNEI.

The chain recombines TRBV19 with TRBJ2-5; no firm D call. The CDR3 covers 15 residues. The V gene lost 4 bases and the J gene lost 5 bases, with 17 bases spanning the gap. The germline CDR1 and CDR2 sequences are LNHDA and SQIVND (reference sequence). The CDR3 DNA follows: TGTGCCAGTAGTAGCAAGGACGGCTCTCTGGAGACCCAGTACTTC. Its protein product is CASSSKDGSLETQYF.

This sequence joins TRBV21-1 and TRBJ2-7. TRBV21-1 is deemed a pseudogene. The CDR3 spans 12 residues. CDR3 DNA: TGTGCCAGCGGGGTTTCCTCCTACGAGCAGTACTTC. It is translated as CASGVSSYEQYF.

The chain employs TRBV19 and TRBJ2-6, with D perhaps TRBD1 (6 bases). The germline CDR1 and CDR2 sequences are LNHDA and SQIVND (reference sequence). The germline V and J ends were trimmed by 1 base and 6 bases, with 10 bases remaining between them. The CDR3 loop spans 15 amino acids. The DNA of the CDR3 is TGTGCCAGTAGTATAGGGGGGCTAGAGGCCAACGTCCTGACTTTC. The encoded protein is CASSIGGLEANVLTF.